A single T cell receptor (beta chain) is shown here with its context. In its sample, this clone was seen a few times. Its antigen has not been determined. No base-level quality is on record; no much larger clone is a single base apart. For the CD8 naive samples, CD45RO-negative cells were positively selected for CCR7, yielding a CD45RA+CCR7+ population from which TemRA cells were excluded. Healthy HIV-negative adults with no recently reported acute infections or vaccinations were included as donors. All donors were Caucasian adults living in Nashville, Tennessee, USA. Blood was collected by leukapheresis, and PBMCs were isolated by Ficoll-Histopaque density gradient centrifugation and then cryopreserved in liquid nitrogen vapor phase. Purity and quantity of every magnetically sorted T cell population were checked by analytical flow cytometry. From each sorted fraction, genomic DNA was isolated and quantified by UV absorbance on a Nanodrop 2000c.

This entry belongs to a study of shared clonotypes between healthy human individuals (dated by TCRdb to 2018 to 2021). General notes on the study: The cohort included three men and a couple of women between 18 and 49 years of age. For each donor, CD4 naive and CD4 memory were each given three plates, CD8 naive was given two plates, and CD8 memory was given one plate. To estimate repertoire size and how much clonotypes are shared between individuals, the study performed deep sequencing of blood TCR repertoires from a few healthy adults. To increase sequencing depth and limit assay-specific biases, different laboratories used diverse techniques to prepare libraries and sequence TCR repertoires. Leukapheresis yielded between about 0.85 and 9 billion PBMCs per donor.

Using the deep immunoSEQ assay, multiplex PCR amplified TCR CDR3 regions from genomic DNA. Extracted genomic DNA from each cell subset was spread evenly across all wells of several immunoSEQ 96-well plates, with each plate serving as a replicate. Each replicate PCR for sorted subsets received around 200 ng genomic DNA, equal to roughly 30,000 T cell genomes. Purified libraries were measured with a Qubit 3.0 fluorometer, size-checked on a Bioanalyzer 2100, and measured again with the KAPA Library Quantification kit. Every immunoSEQ 96-well plate was sequenced on a separate single-read 150-cycle Illumina NextSeq 550 flow cell. On the authors' methods: The immunoSEQ output contained only junctional sequences without quality scores, so filtering could not match that applied to full-length reads. To assign V/J genes and CDR3, sequences were annotated using PyIR, a Python wrapper for IgBLAST v1.9, with IMGT germline references. Any read was removed if the V/J assignment was weak (E-value above 1e-6), the CDR3 was missing, or the read contained stop codons, out-of-frame junctions, or ambiguous translated residues. V3J clonotypes were defined as sequences sharing an identical inferred V gene, J gene, and CDR3 amino acid sequence. The percentage overlap between two repertoires was calculated by dividing the number of shared unique clonotypes by the size of the smaller repertoire. RTK rarefaction, the Chao1 estimator, and Recon v2.1 estimates of unobserved clonotypes were used to assess repertoire richness. OLGA was used to compute generation probabilities for all TCRbeta clonotypes that the gDNA method yielded from several donors. TCRdb provides this immuneACCESS table in a form limited to in-frame rearrangements. Some clones are lacking; in checked studies, under half of them reflect an unresolved V gene, and why the rest are absent is not known. From that table come the V and J calls and clone size; the DNA was used to work out D and trimming. This sample has about 2 million clones in its table, and approximately 95% of those were observed once. Together, the top ten hold around 1.1% of the sample.

Broad study findings and their caveats: Naive subsets generally had larger estimated clonotype richness than memory subsets did. Sampling was restricted to blood, and TCR repertoires in tissue are likely to differ from TCR repertoires in blood. Pairwise subsampling led to the expectation that sequencing depth would affect the degree of clonotype sharing among donors. Even with the large sequencing depth, rarefaction of the sorted-subset datasets indicated that sequencing was incomplete. Compared with non-shared clonotypes, the clonotypes found in all four sorted-subset donors had higher generation probabilities. Roughly 5% of naive CD4, more than 3% of naive CD8, approximately 2.2% of memory CD4, and 0.4% of memory CD8 clonotypes were shared across a few donors. The genetic and exposure-history diversity represented was limited by the small number of donors.

Counted from cysteine to phenylalanine, this CDR3 has 13 amino acids. The entry retains the CDR3 DNA only, 39 bases that are in frame from base 1. V is cut by 0 bases and J by 16 bases, and the space between the germline ends is 13 bases. The germline V gene sets CDR1 to SGHDN and CDR2 to FVKESK. This receptor was identified in a man aged 18 to 35 in good health. The sample consisted of naive CD8+ T cells sorted from blood. Explained via the paper, the cell subset or site label denotes: CD45RA+CCR7+. Recombination joined TRBV14 with TRBJ1-6; no D segment can be confidently identified. The nucleotide sequence reads TGTGCCAGCAGCCAAGACAGGACGTACCAACTCCACTTT. Its coded protein is CASSQDRTYQLHF.